These T cell receptor beta chains were read from a single sample in a study of blood T cells in healthy people across ages. MiXCR, run by TCRdb on the 5' RACE reads, gives a single entry per CDR3 protein. The table lists some 1.5 million distinct CDR3 sequences, 28% of them singletons, with about 7.7% in the top ten. Sequencing was done on a sample of blood. Receptors were obtained from a woman in her 30s in good health. CDR3s include the opening cysteine and the closing phenylalanine or tryptophan.

cdr3_aa cdr3_length v_call
CASSDGGREQFF 12 TRBV2
CASSYGQNNEQFF 13 TRBV6-2/TRBV6-3
CASAIGVKETQYF 13 TRBV12-5
CASSLSGQGQEKLFF 15 TRBV5-1
CAISESTGAGESYEQYF 17 TRBV10-3
CASSRDQHNEQYF 13 TRBV7-2
CASRRGGGAYEQYF 14 TRBV3-1
CSAYGETDTDTQYF 14 TRBV20-1
CASRQGGGSYNEQFF 15 TRBV25-1
CSSSLEGGSYNEQFF 15 TRBV7-9
CSARGGTTDFNYGYTF 16 TRBV20-1
CASRPTGASLGGETQYF 17 TRBV28
CVSRNGASYEQYF 13 TRBV12-3/TRBV12-4
CASQGSGTNVLTF 13 TRBV2
CASSYGSGRRGDTQYF 16 TRBV6-5
CASSPSGQVLSGANVLTF 18 TRBV28
CASTLNGGTDTQYF 14 TRBV11-2
CSAHQGPSEAFF 12 TRBV20-1
CASSYRGNRVRDTQYF 16 TRBV5-1
CASSFWTGGYEQYF 14 TRBV5-1
CASRDPPSGGRAWAYNEQFF 20 TRBV6-1
CASSMMRDLGGELFF 15 TRBV19
CSALPIDRDSYNEQFF 16 TRBV20-1
CASSQEWARPREKLFF 16 TRBV4-1
CAISPTSGGSYEQYF 15 TRBV10-3
CSVEALRDREPYEQYF 16 TRBV29-1
CASSQDSRGGGDEQFF 16 TRBV3-1
CASRKQVMNSPLHF 14 TRBV6-5
CASSLWDSRHAFF 13 TRBV12-3/TRBV12-4
CASSDRLALNYEQYF 15 TRBV7-2
CASSLAGQGSYKQYF 15 TRBV7-2
CASTRRGDGYTF 12 TRBV6-5
CASSLDAPGEKLFF 14 TRBV2
CASGLGGSAYNEQFF 15 TRBV12-5
CSVRQFTNYGYTF 13 TRBV29-1
CASSGGGSQVRYEQYF 16 TRBV28
CSARGGRGRGGSYEQYF 17 TRBV20-1
CSAREGGYTF 10 TRBV20-1
CASSVPKSGDNTDTQYF 17 TRBV28
CASSLATWRGYGYTF 15 TRBV7-9
CASSQTNRQGHGYTF 15 TRBV3-1